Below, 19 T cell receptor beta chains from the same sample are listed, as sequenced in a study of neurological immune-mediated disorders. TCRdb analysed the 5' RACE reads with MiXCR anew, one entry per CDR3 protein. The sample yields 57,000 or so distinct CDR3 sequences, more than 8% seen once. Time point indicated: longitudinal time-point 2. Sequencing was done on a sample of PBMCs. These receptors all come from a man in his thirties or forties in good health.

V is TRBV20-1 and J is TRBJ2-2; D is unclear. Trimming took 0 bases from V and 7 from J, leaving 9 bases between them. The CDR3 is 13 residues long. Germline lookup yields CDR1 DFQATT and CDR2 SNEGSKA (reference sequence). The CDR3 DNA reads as TGCAGTGCTAGAGACGAATCGGGCGGGGAGCTGTTTTTT. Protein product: CSARDESGGELFF.

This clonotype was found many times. The DNA for the CDR3 is TGTGCCACCAGCAGAGATCTACTAGCGGGTCGCTCCTACAATGAGCAGTTCTTC. Translation gives CATSRDLLAGRSYNEQFF. The V call is TRBV15, the J call TRBJ2-1, with TRBD2 matching 9 bases. V lost 0 bases and J lost 0; bases outside the gene matches: 6. Per germline, CDR1 LNHNV and CDR2 YYDKDF (reference sequence). The CDR3 extends over 18 amino acids.

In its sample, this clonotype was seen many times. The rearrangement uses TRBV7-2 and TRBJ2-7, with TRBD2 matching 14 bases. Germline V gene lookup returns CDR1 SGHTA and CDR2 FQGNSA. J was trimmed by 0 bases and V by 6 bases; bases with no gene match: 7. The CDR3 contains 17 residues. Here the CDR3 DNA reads TGTGCCAGCAGTCCCGGGACTAGCGGGAGATTCTCCTACGAGCAGTACTTC. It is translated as CASSPGTSGRFSYEQYF.

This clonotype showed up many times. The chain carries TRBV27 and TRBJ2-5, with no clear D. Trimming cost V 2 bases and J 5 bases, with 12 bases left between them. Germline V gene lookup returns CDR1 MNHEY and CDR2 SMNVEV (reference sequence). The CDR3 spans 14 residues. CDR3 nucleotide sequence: TGTGCCAGCAGTTTACTCGGTGGCCGGGAGACCCAGTACTTC. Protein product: CASSLLGGRETQYF.

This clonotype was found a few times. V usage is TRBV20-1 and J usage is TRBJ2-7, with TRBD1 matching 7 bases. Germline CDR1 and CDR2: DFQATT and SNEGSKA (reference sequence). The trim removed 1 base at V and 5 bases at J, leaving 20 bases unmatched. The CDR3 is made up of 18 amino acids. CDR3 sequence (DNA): TGCAGTGCTAGAGTGGTGGCAGGGCAGGGGGAGAAAGGGGACGAGCAGTACTTC. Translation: CSARVVAGQGEKGDEQYF.

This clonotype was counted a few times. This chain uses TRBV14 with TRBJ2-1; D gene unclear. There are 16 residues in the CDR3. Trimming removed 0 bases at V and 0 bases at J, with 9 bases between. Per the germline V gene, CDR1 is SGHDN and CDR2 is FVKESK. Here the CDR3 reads CASSQELPSSYNEQFF. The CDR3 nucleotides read TGTGCCAGCAGCCAAGAACTCCCGAGCTCCTACAATGAGCAGTTCTTC.

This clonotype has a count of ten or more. DNA of the CDR3: TGCGCCAGCAGCTTGACAGGGGCGGCGACAGATACGCAGTATTTT. It is translated as CASSLTGAATDTQYF. This chain links TRBV5-1 with TRBJ2-3, with 7 bases that match TRBD1. Germline loops: CDR1 SGHRS, CDR2 YFSETQ. With 1 base clipped from V and 3 bases from J, the junction kept 5 bases outside the gene matches. The CDR3 has 15 amino acids.

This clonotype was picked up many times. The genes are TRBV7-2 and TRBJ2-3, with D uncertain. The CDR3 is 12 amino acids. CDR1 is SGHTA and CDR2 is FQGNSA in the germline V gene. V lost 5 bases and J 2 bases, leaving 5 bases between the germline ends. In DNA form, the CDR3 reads TGTGCCAGCAGCCACATCACAGATACGCAGTATTTT. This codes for CASSHITDTQYF. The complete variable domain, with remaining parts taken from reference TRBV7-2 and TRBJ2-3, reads GAGVSQSPSNKVTEKGKDVELRCDPISGHTALYWYRQSLGQGLEFLIYFQGNSAPDKSGLPSDRFSAERTGGSVSTLTIQRTQQEDSAVYLCASSHITDTQYFGPGTRLTVL.

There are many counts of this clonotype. The CDR3 loop reads CASSLGGPGLDRVNEQFF. The DNA of the CDR3 is TGTGCCAGCAGCTTGGGCGGACCGGGACTAGACCGCGTCAATGAGCAGTTCTTC. The chain uses TRBV5-6 and TRBJ2-1, with 8 bases identical to TRBD2. With 0 bases clipped from V and 6 bases from J, the junction kept 14 bases outside the gene matches. Germline V CDR1 and CDR2: SGHDT, YYEEEE. The CDR3 is 18 residues long.

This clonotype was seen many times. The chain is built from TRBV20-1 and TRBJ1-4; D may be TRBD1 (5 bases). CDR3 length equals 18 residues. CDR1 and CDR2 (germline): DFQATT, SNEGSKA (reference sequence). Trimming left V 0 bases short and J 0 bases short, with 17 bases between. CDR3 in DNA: TGCAGTGCTAGAGATCTGGGCAGGGCCAGGCCAACTAATGAAAAACTGTTTTTT. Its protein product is CSARDLGRARPTNEKLFF.

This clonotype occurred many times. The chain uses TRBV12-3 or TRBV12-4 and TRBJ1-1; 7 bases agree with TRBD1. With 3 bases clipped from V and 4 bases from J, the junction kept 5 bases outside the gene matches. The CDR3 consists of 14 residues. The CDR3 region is CASSFRQGPTEAFF. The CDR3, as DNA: TGTGCCAGCAGTTTCCGACAGGGTCCCACTGAAGCTTTCTTT.

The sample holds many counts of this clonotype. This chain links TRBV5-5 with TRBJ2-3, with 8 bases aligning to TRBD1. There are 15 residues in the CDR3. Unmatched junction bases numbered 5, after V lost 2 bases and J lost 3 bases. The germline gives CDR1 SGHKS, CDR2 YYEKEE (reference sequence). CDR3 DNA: TGTGCCAGCAGCTTCCGGGGACAGGAAACAGATACGCAGTATTTT. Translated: CASSFRGQETDTQYF.

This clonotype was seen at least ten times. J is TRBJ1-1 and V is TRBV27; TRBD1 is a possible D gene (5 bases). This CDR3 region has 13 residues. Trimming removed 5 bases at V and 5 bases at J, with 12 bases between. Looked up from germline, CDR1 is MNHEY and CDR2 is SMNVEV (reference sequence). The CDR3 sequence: CASSLQGETEAFF. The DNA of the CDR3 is TGTGCCAGCAGTCTTCAGGGCGAGACTGAAGCTTTCTTT.

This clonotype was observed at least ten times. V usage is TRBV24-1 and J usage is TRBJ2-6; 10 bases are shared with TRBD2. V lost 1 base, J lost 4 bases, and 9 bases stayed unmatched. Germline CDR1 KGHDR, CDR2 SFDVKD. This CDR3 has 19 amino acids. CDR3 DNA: TGTGCCACCAGTGATTTTAGCGGGGGGCTTCGGGCAGGGGCCAACGTCCTGACTTTC. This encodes CATSDFSGGLRAGANVLTF.

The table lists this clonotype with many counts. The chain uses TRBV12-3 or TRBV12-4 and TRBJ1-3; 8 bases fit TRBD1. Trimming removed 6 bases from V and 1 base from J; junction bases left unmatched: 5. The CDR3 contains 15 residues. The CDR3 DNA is TGTGCCAGCAGCTTCCAGGGGGCTTCTGGAAACACCATATATTTT. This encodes CASSFQGASGNTIYF.

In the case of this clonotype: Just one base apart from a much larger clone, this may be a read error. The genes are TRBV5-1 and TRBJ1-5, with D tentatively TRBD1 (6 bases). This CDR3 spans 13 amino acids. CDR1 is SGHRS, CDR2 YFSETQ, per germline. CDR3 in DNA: TGCGCCAGCAGCTTGGCAGGGGCTCAGCCCAAGCATTTT. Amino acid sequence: CASSLAGAQPKHF.

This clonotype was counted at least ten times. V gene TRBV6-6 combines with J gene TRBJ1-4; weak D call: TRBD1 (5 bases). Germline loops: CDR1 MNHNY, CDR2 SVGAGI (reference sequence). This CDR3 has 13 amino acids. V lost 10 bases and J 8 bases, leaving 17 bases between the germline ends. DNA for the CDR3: TGTGCCACCTCTACGGGGGTTAAAGAAAAACTGTTTTTT. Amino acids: CATSTGVKEKLFF.

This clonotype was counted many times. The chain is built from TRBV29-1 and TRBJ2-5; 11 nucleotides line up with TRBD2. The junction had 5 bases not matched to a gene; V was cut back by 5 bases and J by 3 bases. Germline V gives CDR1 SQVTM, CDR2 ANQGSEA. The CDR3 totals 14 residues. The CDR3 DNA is TGCAGCGTTTCCCCGACTAGCGGGAAAGAGACCCAGTACTTC. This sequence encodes CSVSPTSGKETQYF.

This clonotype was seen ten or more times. In DNA form, the CDR3 reads TGTGCCAGCAGCTTAGGGCCTAGCGGGGAGCAGTTCTTC. Translating it yields CASSLGPSGEQFF. The rearrangement uses TRBV7-3 and TRBJ2-1; 8 positions agree with TRBD2. The CDR3 covers 13 residues. With 2 bases clipped from V and 10 bases from J, the junction kept 4 bases outside the gene matches. Germline CDR1 reads SGHTA; CDR2 reads FQGTGA.